The sequence of this T cell receptor (beta chain) was determined in a study of T cells in pancreatic ductal adenocarcinoma. Study conclusions and caveats: Blood had more productive templates and roughly 8-fold more unique clonotypes than tumor. Results skew toward the minority of patients with early-stage disease. Enrichment of CD45RO+ effector over naive T cells in tumors may bias clonality. No significant tumor-blood clonality difference; means were about 0.1 and 0.065.

The CDR3 loop spans 16 amino acids. Germline CDR1 reads KGHSH; CDR2 reads LQKENI. V dropped 1 base and J dropped 5 bases, with 14 bases sitting between them. The selected patients with pancreatic ductal adenocarcinoma had surgery but no neoadjuvant therapy. Method: immunoSEQ multiplex PCR; TCRdb's copy keeps in-frame clones and lacks some. Of about 4,800 clones in the sample, 70% to 85% were seen once. On this clone itself: The antigen is unknown.

Sequencing was performed on pancreatic tumor tissue. The clonotype comes from a human donor with pancreatic ductal adenocarcinoma. The donor label of this sample is uncertain. V is TRBV18 and J is TRBJ2-2, with D perhaps matching TRBD1 (5 bases). The CDR3 DNA is TGTGCCAGCTCACCACTGGCCGAGACAGTTACCGGGGAGCTGTTTTTT. It encodes CASSPLAETVTGELFF.